Many counts were recorded for the clone carrying this T cell receptor beta chain. Its antigen is undetermined. This entry comes from a study of T cells after yellow fever vaccination. Study-wide context: It was SMART-Seq v4 Ultra Low Input that prepared the fractions with low cell numbers.

Production of TCR cDNA was by 5'RACE template switching, which also added a universal primer site and UMIs. TCRdb reprocessed the 5' RACE reads via MiXCR and lists one record per CDR3 protein. The sample holds 300,000 to 350,000 distinct CDR3 sequences, approximately 4.3% seen once. General observations from the study: Clonotype sharing between CD4 and CD8 compartments was small.

The receptor comes from a young man who received the YFV17D yellow fever vaccine. The material was PBMCs, obtained 15 days after the yellow fever booster vaccination.

CDR3 region: CASSQERFAQYF. CDR3 bases: TGCGCCAGCAGCCAAGAGAGATTTGCGCAGTATTTT. The genes are TRBV4-1 and TRBJ2-3; D not certain. Between the trimmed V and J ends, which lost 0 bases and 10 bases, there was a span of 8 bases. Germline V gene lookup returns CDR1 MGHRA and CDR2 YSYEKL. The CDR3 sequence is 12 residues long.